The clone carrying this T cell receptor (beta chain) was detected a few times. The antigen is not known. The sample originates from a study of CD8 T cells in ankylosing spondylitis. Whole-study results and caveats: Several of the motif variants were reported before in synovial fluid and blood from reactive arthritis. Significant enrichment of disease-linked clones was reported in matched ankylosing spondylitis synovial fluid.

The J segment lost 2 bases and the V segment lost 6 bases, leaving 6 bases of the junction unmatched. The CDR3 runs 15 residues. The germline CDR1 and CDR2 sequences are MNHNS and SASEGT. Molecular-barcoded quantitative 5'-RACE produced these TCR beta libraries. TCRdb called the 5' RACE reads again in MiXCR, with one record for every CDR3 protein. The data contain 150,000 to 200,000 distinct CDR3 sequences, around 10% of them singletons. The chain has TRBV6-1 and TRBJ1-5; TRBD1 matches at 8 bases. Sequencing input: blood, either unsorted or a sorted T cell fraction (not recorded which). The TCR originated in a male donor with ankylosing spondylitis or in good health (not recorded which). CDR3 loop: CASSLTQGGNQPQHF. DNA for the CDR3: TGTGCCAGCAGCCTCACACAGGGGGGCAATCAGCCCCAGCATTTT.